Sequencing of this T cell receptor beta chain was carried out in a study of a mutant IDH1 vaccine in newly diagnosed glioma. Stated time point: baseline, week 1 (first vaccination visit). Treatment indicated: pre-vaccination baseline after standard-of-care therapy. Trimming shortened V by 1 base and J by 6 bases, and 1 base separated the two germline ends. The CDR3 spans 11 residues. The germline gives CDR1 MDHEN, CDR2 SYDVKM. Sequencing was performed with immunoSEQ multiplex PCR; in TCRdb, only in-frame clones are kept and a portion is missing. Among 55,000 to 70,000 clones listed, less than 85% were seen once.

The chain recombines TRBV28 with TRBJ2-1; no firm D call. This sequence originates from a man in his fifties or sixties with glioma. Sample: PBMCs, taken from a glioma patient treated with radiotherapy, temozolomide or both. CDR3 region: CASSLSNEQFF. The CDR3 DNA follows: TGTGCCAGCAGTTTATCCAATGAGCAGTTCTTC.